A selection of T cell receptor beta chains follows, all from one sample in a study of regulatory T cells in long-lasting Graves disease. Using its own MiXCR run on the multiplex PCR reads, TCRdb lists one record per CDR3 protein. The table has roughly 530,000 distinct CDR3 sequences, about 16% seen once. These data also formed part of another study, on T cells in Graves' hyperthyroidism and ophthalmopathy.

The starting material was peripheral blood mononuclear cells (PBMCs), obtained at new diagnosis, from a patient treated with antithyroid drugs. Every receptor here comes from a woman aged 35-65 years with Graves disease. CDR3s include the opening cysteine and the closing phenylalanine or tryptophan. A D gene is named only where the DNA matches it firmly. Only part of the rows carry a size: once, few, many, or a class if the clone is expanded.

-	few	17	TRBV7-6	TRBJ1-1	TGTGCCAGCAGCTTAGTTTCCAGGGTGAAAATGAACACTGAAGCTTTCTTT	CASSLVSRVKMNTEAFF
TRBD2	-	17	TRBV6-2/TRBV6-3	TRBJ2-2	TGTGCCAGCAGTTATTATAGCGGGGGCCTGAACACCGGGGAGCTGTTTTTT	CASSYYSGGLNTGELFF
TRBD2	many	14	TRBV12-3/TRBV12-4	TRBJ2-5	TGTGCCAGCAGTATTAGCGGGGGGGTAGAGACCCAGTACTTC	CASSISGGVETQYF
TRBD2	once	18	TRBV20-1	TRBJ2-2	TGCAGTGCTAGAGATCGGGCTAGCGGGGGCCAAGGCACCGGGGAGCTGTTTTTT	CSARDRASGGQGTGELFF
-	many	13	TRBV20-1	TRBJ1-1	TGCAGTGCTATATACACCTTGAACACTGAAGCTTTCTTT	CSAIYTLNTEAFF
-	few	14	TRBV5-4	TRBJ1-1	TGTGCCAGCAGCTGGTGGACGGGGCGAACTGAAGCTTTCTTT	CASSWWTGRTEAFF
-	many	16	TRBV5-1	TRBJ1-2	TGCGCCAGCAGCCCGGCTACCGGGACCCTAACCTATGGCTACACCTTC	CASSPATGTLTYGYTF
-	many	12	TRBV11-2	TRBJ2-7	TGTGCCAGCAGCCGCTATAGGGACGAGCAGTACTTC	CASSRYRDEQYF
TRBD2	many	15	TRBV2	TRBJ2-2	TGTGCCAGCAACGGCGGGGGGGCGAACACCGGGGAGCTGTTTTTT	CASNGGGANTGELFF
-	-	12	TRBV30	TRBJ1-2	TGTGCCTGGAGTCCTGCGGCCTATGGCTACACCTTC	CAWSPAAYGYTF
-	-	16	TRBV30	TRBJ1-6	TGTGCCTGGAAATTACCAGGGAGGTCCTATAATTCACCCCTCCACTTT	CAWKLPGRSYNSPLHF
-	few	13	TRBV15	TRBJ2-7	TGTGCCACCAGCAGAGAAGCTCTGACCGAGCAGTACTTC	CATSREALTEQYF
-	-	18	TRBV7-2	TRBJ1-2	TGTGCCAGCAGCTCTCCCAGGCATACCGCGGTCCTTAACTATGGCTACACCTTC	CASSSPRHTAVLNYGYTF